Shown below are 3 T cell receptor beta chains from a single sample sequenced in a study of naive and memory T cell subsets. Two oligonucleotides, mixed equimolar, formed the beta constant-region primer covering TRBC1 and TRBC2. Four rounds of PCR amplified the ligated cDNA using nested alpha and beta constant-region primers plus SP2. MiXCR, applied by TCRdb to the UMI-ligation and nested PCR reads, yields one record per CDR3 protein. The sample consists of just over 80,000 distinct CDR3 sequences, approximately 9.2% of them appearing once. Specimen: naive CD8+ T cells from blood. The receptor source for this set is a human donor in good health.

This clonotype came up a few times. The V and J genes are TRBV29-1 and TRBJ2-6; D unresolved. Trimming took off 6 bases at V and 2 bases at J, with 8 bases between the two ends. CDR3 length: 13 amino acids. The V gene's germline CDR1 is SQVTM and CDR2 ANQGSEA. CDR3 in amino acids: CSVRVPGANVLTF. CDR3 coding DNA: TGCAGCGTACGTGTTCCTGGGGCCAACGTCCTGACTTTC.

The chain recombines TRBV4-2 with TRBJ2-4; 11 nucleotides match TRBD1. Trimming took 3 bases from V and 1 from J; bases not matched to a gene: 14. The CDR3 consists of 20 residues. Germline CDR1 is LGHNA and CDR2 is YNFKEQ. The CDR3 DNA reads TGTGCCAGCAGCCAGCCACCGGGACAGGGGGAGGGTAGGGCCAAAAACATTCAGTACTTC. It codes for CASSQPPGQGEGRAKNIQYF.

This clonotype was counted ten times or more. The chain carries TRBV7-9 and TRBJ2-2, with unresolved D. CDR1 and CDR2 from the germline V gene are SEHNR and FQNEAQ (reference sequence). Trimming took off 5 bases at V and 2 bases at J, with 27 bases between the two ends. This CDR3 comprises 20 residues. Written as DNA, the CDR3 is TGTGCCAGCAGCACTCTTGCCCATGCAGGCGAAGGTTTCAACACCGGGGAGCTGTTTTTT. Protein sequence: CASSTLAHAGEGFNTGELFF. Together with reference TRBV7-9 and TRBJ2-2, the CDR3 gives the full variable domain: DTGVSQNPRHKITKRGQNVTFRCDPISEHNRLYWYRQTLGQGPEFLTYFQNEAQLEKSRLLSDRFSAERPKGSFSTLEIQRTEQGDSAMYLCASSTLAHAGEGFNTGELFFGEGSRLTVL.